These 17 T cell receptor beta chains were all obtained from the same sample, sequenced in a study of immune evolution from preneoplasia to lung adenocarcinoma. TCRdb's copy holds only in-frame clones and misses some; the assay was immunoSEQ multiplex PCR. The data show under 7,000 clones, roughly 81% seen once. Material for sequencing was FFPE invasive lung adenocarcinoma tissue. These receptor sequences come from a person between 50 and 60 years old with lung adenocarcinoma.

The rearrangement links TRBV4-2 to TRBJ2-1; 8 bases agree with TRBD2. The CDR3 length is 17 residues. V lost 0 bases and J lost 1; bases outside the gene matches: 5. CDR1 and CDR2 from the germline V gene are LGHNA and YNFKEQ. Here the CDR3 reads CASSQEVAGGSYNEQFF. CDR3 coding DNA: TGTGCCAGCAGCCAAGAGGTGGCGGGAGGATCCTACAATGAGCAGTTCTTC.

The V call is TRBV9, the J call TRBJ2-1, with no clear D. In germline, CDR1 is SGDLS, CDR2 YYNGEE. The CDR3 is 12 amino acids. The ends were cut back, 4 bases at V and 9 bases at J, with 11 bases in the middle. The CDR3 spells CASSRADGEQFF. Here the CDR3 DNA reads TGTGCCAGCAGCCGGGCGGACGGTGAGCAGTTCTTC.

The gene calls are TRBV7-9 and TRBJ1-4, with 7 bases identical to TRBD1. The CDR3 has 14 amino acids. Germline CDR1 is SEHNR and CDR2 is FQNEAQ (reference sequence). Unmatched junction bases numbered 7, after V lost 5 bases and J lost 7 bases. The CDR3 coding sequence is TGTGCCAGCAGCGCTACAGGGGCGAGTGAAAAACTGTTTTTT. The encoded protein is CASSATGASEKLFF.

V gene TRBV4-2 combines with J gene TRBJ2-3; the D is unclear. The CDR3 runs to 18 residues. CDR1 and CDR2 from the germline V gene are LGHNA and YNFKEQ. V was shortened by 4 bases and J by 1 base, with 21 bases between the two germline ends. CDR3 residues: CASSRKTKGTAGTDTQYF. For the CDR3, the DNA is TGTGCCAGCAGCCGGAAGACAAAGGGAACCGCGGGCACAGATACGCAGTATTTT.

The chain is built from TRBV29-1 and TRBJ1-4; a weak D match, TRBD1 (6 bases). The CDR3 has 14 residues. The V gene's germline CDR1 is SQVTM and CDR2 ANQGSEA. The V gene lost 7 bases and the J gene lost 5 bases, with 17 bases spanning the gap. Written as DNA, the CDR3 is TGCAGCGCAGTACCCAGGGGCGGGAATGAAAAACTGTTTTTT. Translation: CSAVPRGGNEKLFF.

The chain joins TRBV4-1 to TRBJ1-1, with D perhaps matching TRBD1 (5 bases). The length of the CDR3 is 16 residues. The V gene lost 0 bases and the J gene lost 6 bases, with 17 bases spanning the gap. The germline V gene has CDR1 MGHRA and CDR2 YSYEKL. Here the CDR3 DNA reads TGCGCCAGCAGCCAAGATTACCAACTCCGGGGGGCTGAAGCTTTCTTT. It specifies CASSQDYQLRGAEAFF.

The chain uses TRBV5-3 and TRBJ1-4; a possible D gene is TRBD1 (6 bases). TRBV5-3 qualifies as an ORF whose function is uncertain. The CDR3 spans 16 residues. Trimming left V 4 bases short and J 0 bases short, with 13 bases between. CDR3 protein: CARSKGQPSTNEKLFF. The DNA of the CDR3 is TGTGCCAGAAGCAAGGGACAACCATCAACTAATGAAAAACTGTTTTTT.

This clone has more than one count but fewer than ten. The chain combines TRBV6-6 with TRBJ2-7; the D is unclear. The CDR3 length is 11 residues. The germline gives CDR1 MNHNY, CDR2 SVGAGI (reference sequence). The V gene lost 8 bases and the J gene lost 3 bases, with 8 bases spanning the gap. As DNA, the CDR3 is TGTGCCAGCCGGCAGAACTACGAGCAGTACTTC. The encoded protein is CASRQNYEQYF.

J is TRBJ1-5 and V is TRBV7-8; 8 bases line up with TRBD1. V gave up 5 bases and J gave up 8 bases; unmatched junction bases: 8. The CDR3 sequence is 14 residues long. The germline CDR1 and CDR2 sequences are SGHVS and FQNEAQ. The CDR3 region is CASSVWTGTKPQHF. As DNA, the CDR3 is TGTGCCAGCAGCGTGTGGACAGGGACGAAGCCCCAGCATTTT.

This clone turned up a few times. This chain connects TRBV19 to TRBJ1-5, with no clear D. The CDR3 runs to 13 residues. Per the germline V gene, CDR1 is LNHDA and CDR2 is SQIVND (reference sequence). Trimming cost V 0 bases and J 6 bases, with 6 bases left between them. The CDR3, as DNA: TGTGCCAGTAGTATAGATCCGAGTCAGCCCCAGCATTTT. It codes for CASSIDPSQPQHF.

The chain carries TRBV27 and TRBJ2-5, with D possibly being TRBD2 (5 bases). V lost 0 bases and J lost 0, with 8 bases in between. The germline CDR1 and CDR2 sequences are MNHEY and SMNVEV (reference sequence). The CDR3 runs to 15 residues. CDR3 nucleotides: TGTGCCAGCAGTTTATCGAGGGCAGACCAAGAGACCCAGTACTTC. Residues: CASSLSRADQETQYF.

The chain couples TRBV5-1 to TRBJ2-1; no clear D gene. CDR1 and CDR2 from the germline V gene are SGHRS and YFSETQ. Trimming took 2 bases from V and 1 from J, leaving 7 bases between them. This CDR3 has 14 amino acids. CDR3 sequence (DNA): TGCGCCAGCAGCTTCCAAATTTCCTACAATGAGCAGTTCTTC. Protein product: CASSFQISYNEQFF.

The chain carries TRBV27 and TRBJ2-3; D uncertain. Trimming cost V 5 bases and J 10 bases, with 19 bases left between them. This CDR3 is built from 14 residues. Germline V gene lookup returns CDR1 MNHEY and CDR2 SMNVEV (reference sequence). This chain's CDR3 is CASSPYGSTWAQYF. The CDR3, as DNA: TGTGCCAGCAGTCCATATGGGTCTACTTGGGCGCAGTATTTT.

CDR3 protein: CASSSEAANYGYTF. The CDR3 nucleotides are TGTGCCAGCAGTTCCGAGGCAGCTAACTATGGCTACACCTTC. The rearrangement uses TRBV28 and TRBJ1-2; D gene ambiguous. Deletions cut 4 bases from V and 0 bases from J, with 9 bases between. The CDR3 has 14 residues. Germline V gives CDR1 MDHEN, CDR2 SYDVKM.

This chain links TRBV7-2 with TRBJ2-7; 7 bases agree with TRBD2. The CDR3 is 16 residues long. From germline, CDR1 is SGHTA and CDR2 FQGNSA. The J segment lost 7 bases and the V segment lost 1 base, leaving 13 bases of the junction unmatched. CDR3 nucleotides: TGTGCCAGCAGCTTAGGTTGGAGCGGGAAATTGCAAGAGCAGTACTTC. It encodes CASSLGWSGKLQEQYF.

This chain links TRBV11-1 with TRBJ2-7; 9 bases line up with TRBD1. V gave up 5 bases and J gave up 2 bases; unmatched junction bases: 7. CDR1 is SGHAT and CDR2 is FQDESV in the germline V gene (reference sequence). The CDR3 contains 15 residues. The CDR3 sequence: CASSRGTGKTYEQYF. DNA for the CDR3: TGTGCCAGCAGCAGGGGGACAGGGAAAACCTACGAGCAGTACTTC.

This chain joins TRBV5-3 and TRBJ2-1; TRBD2 aligns across 7 bases. TRBV5-3 is an open reading frame whose function is uncertain. J gave up 12 bases and V 4 bases, and 16 bases lay outside the gene matches. The CDR3 runs to 15 residues. The CDR3 DNA reads as TGTGCCAGAAGCCCTAGCGGAGAACTCACAGAATGGCAGTTCTTC. This sequence encodes CARSPSGELTEWQFF.